The sequence of this TCR beta chain was determined in a study of cytomegalovirus exposure and HLA in healthy donors. Regarding the study as a whole: A later analysis showed that HLA-associated TCR beta chains had undergone more clonal expansion than equally common others.

The CDR3 is made up of 16 amino acids. Germline V gene sequence: CDR1 SGHAT, CDR2 FQNNGV. V dropped 3 bases and J dropped 3 bases, with 15 bases sitting between them. As to this clone: The target antigen is unknown.

Primers: 60 Vbeta forward and 13 Jbeta reverse. Assay: immunoSEQ multiplex PCR; the TCRdb copy retains only in-frame clones and omits some. The data show roughly 130,000 clones, with around 83% seen just once and over 0.9% held by the top ten. The source is a human donor in good health. This chain connects TRBV11-2 to TRBJ1-3; D is uncertain. The sequencing input was PBMCs. The chain's CDR3 is CASSLVRGLNGNTIYF. The CDR3 DNA reads TGTGCCAGCAGCTTGGTTCGAGGGCTGAATGGAAACACCATATATTTT. Full variable domain (outside the CDR3, taken from reference TRBV11-2 and TRBJ1-3): EAGVAQSPRYKIIEKRQSVAFWCNPISGHATLYWYQQILGQGPKLLIQFQNNGVVDDSQLPKDRFSAERLKGVDSTLKIQPAKLEDSAVYLCASSLVRGLNGNTIYFGEGSWLTVV.